The 16 T cell receptor beta chains below were found in one sample sequenced in a study of Ad26.COV2.S vaccination and SARS-CoV-2 variants (TCRdb year 2021). Library preparation was by the immunoSEQ multiplex PCR assay. TCRdb re-hosts the immuneACCESS table, in-frame sequences only. Its copies lack some clones; in the studies checked, an unresolved V gene accounts for under half of them, and the cause for the rest is not known. For this sample there are roughly 270,000 clones; about 89% appear just once. Less than 3.5% of the sample is in the top ten clones. Reading the label with the study, this specimen's treatment or condition is: about 20 received Ad26.COV2.S at low or high dose, single or two shots; about 5 received placebo; per-sample allocation not given. For vaccine and placebo recipients, repertoires were sequenced using samples collected on day 63 after the first injection. The sample consisted of peripheral blood, taken in a trial of Ad26.COV2.S vaccine versus placebo. All receptors come from a person aged 18-60 years who received the Ad26.COV2.S COVID-19 vaccine or a placebo.

This clone has only one observation. The chain recombines TRBV19 with TRBJ1-1, with D maybe TRBD1 (6 bases). The V end was cut by 3 bases, the J end by 5 bases, with 13 bases between. Germline V gene lookup returns CDR1 LNHDA and CDR2 SQIVND (reference sequence). CDR3 length: 14 amino acids. CDR3 in DNA: TGTGCCAGTAGTATGGCAGGGGTCGGGACTGAAGCTTTCTTT. It yields the protein CASSMAGVGTEAFF.

The genes are TRBV28 and TRBJ2-7; D remains ambiguous. V gave up 1 base and J gave up 0 bases, with 13 bases separating them. The CDR3 runs 16 residues. CDR1 and CDR2 (germline): MDHEN, SYDVKM. The CDR3, as DNA: TGTGCCAGCAGTTTATCAATCGGGCCCTCCTCCTACGAGCAGTACTTC. This sequence encodes CASSLSIGPSSYEQYF.

The chain joins TRBV7-2 to TRBJ2-1, with 8 bases identical to TRBD2. Germline V lookup: CDR1 SGHTA, CDR2 FQGNSA. The CDR3 sequence is 15 residues long. The junction had 7 bases not matched to a gene; V was cut back by 5 bases and J by 4 bases. CDR3 amino acids: CASSTQRGPYNEQFF. The CDR3 DNA reads TGTGCCAGCAGCACACAGCGGGGGCCTTACAATGAGCAGTTCTTC.

This chain connects TRBV9 to TRBJ2-7, with TRBD2 matching 11 bases. The V segment lost 2 bases and the J segment 4 bases; nucleotides outside the gene matches: 14. Germline V gene sequence: CDR1 SGDLS, CDR2 YYNGEE. The CDR3 has 18 amino acids. CDR3 region: CASSVSGGLAAAGYEQYF. The CDR3 DNA sequence: TGTGCCAGCAGCGTGTCAGGGGGACTAGCGGCTGCCGGATACGAGCAGTACTTC.

The CDR3, as DNA: TGTGCCAGCAGCCCCTTGATGGGTTTAGATGAAAAACTGTTTTTT. Protein sequence: CASSPLMGLDEKLFF. This chain connects TRBV9 to TRBJ1-4; D remains ambiguous. Trimming left V 4 bases short and J 6 bases short, with 16 bases between. The CDR3 is 15 amino acids. Germline CDR1 and CDR2: SGDLS and YYNGEE.

The rearrangement links TRBV10-1 to TRBJ2-1, with 10 bases that match TRBD2. Trimming took 4 bases from V and 5 from J; bases not matched to a gene: 5. The CDR3 runs 15 residues. CDR1 is WNHNN, CDR2 SYGVQD, per germline (reference sequence). This chain's CDR3 is CASSGTSGQHNEQFF. As DNA, the CDR3 is TGCGCCAGCAGTGGGACTAGCGGACAACACAATGAGCAGTTCTTC.

As regards this clone: This specimen includes other DNA sequences encoding the same CDR3. In DNA form, the CDR3 reads TGTGCCAGCAGCTTAGCAGGAGGCAATGAGCAGTTCTTC. It codes for CASSLAGGNEQFF. The chain couples TRBV7-9 to TRBJ2-1, with D possibly being TRBD2 (5 bases). Trimming took off 0 bases at V and 6 bases at J, with 6 bases between the two ends. The CDR3 has 13 residues. Per the germline V gene, CDR1 is SEHNR and CDR2 is FQNEAQ (reference sequence).

The V and J genes are TRBV11-1 and TRBJ2-7; D remains ambiguous. The CDR3 length is 14 residues. Germline loops: CDR1 SGHAT, CDR2 FQDESV (reference sequence). V lost 0 bases to trimming and J lost 0 bases, with 6 bases between them. The CDR3, as DNA: TGTGCCAGCAGCTTAGCGGGCCTCTCCTACGAGCAGTACTTC. It encodes CASSLAGLSYEQYF.

This sequence joins TRBV27 and TRBJ2-7; no reliable D call. V lost 1 base and J 3 bases, leaving 10 bases between the germline ends. The CDR3 is 14 amino acids. Germline CDR1 MNHEY, CDR2 SMNVEV (reference sequence). The CDR3 sequence: CASSLLGLGYEQYF. The CDR3 nucleotides read TGTGCCAGCAGTTTATTGGGCCTCGGCTACGAGCAGTACTTC.

The J gene is TRBJ2-1, the V gene TRBV12-3 or TRBV12-4, with D possibly matching TRBD2 (5 bases). Trimming left V 6 bases short and J 5 bases short, with 11 bases between. The CDR3 has 13 residues. The CDR3 region has the DNA TGTGCCAGCAGGGATAACGGGGACAATGAGCAGTTCTTC. It translates to CASRDNGDNEQFF.

This clone was seen a few times. The V and J genes are TRBV19 and TRBJ1-5, with 7 bases matching TRBD1. J was trimmed by 8 bases and V by 4 bases; bases with no gene match: 5. Germline CDR1 and CDR2: LNHDA and SQIVND (reference sequence). This CDR3 is 13 amino acids long. CDR3 DNA sequence: TGTGCCAGTAGTAAAGAGGGGGCAAAGCCCCAGCATTTT. Residues: CASSKEGAKPQHF.

The V gene is TRBV5-1, the J gene TRBJ2-3; 10 bases align to TRBD2. V was clipped by 1 base and J by 4 bases; unmatched bases: 3. The V gene's germline CDR1 is SGHRS and CDR2 YFSETQ. The CDR3 runs 15 residues. The CDR3 is CASSLFLAGADTQYF. The CDR3 coding sequence is TGCGCCAGCAGCTTGTTCCTAGCGGGAGCAGATACGCAGTATTTT.

J is TRBJ1-5 and V is TRBV12-3 or TRBV12-4; weak D call: TRBD1 (5 bases). V was clipped by 2 bases and J by 6 bases, with 8 bases between them. The CDR3 sequence is 13 residues long. In nucleotides, the CDR3 is TGTGCCAGCAGTTTACAGGGTTCTCAGCCCCAGCATTTT. Amino acid sequence: CASSLQGSQPQHF.

The rearrangement joins TRBV6-5 to TRBJ1-6; 7 bases are a match to TRBD1. This CDR3 has 14 amino acids. CDR1 and CDR2 from the germline V gene are MNHEY and SVGAGI. V shed 6 bases and J 10 bases; nucleotides not matched to a gene: 9. DNA of the CDR3: TGTGCCAGCAGGGTAACAGGGGAATCCTCACCCCTCCACTTT. Its protein is CASRVTGESSPLHF.

Only one count was recorded for this clone. The chain links TRBV19 to TRBJ1-1; the D is unclear. Germline values: CDR1 LNHDA, CDR2 SQIVND (reference sequence). The CDR3 consists of 14 residues. The V end lost 3 bases, the J end lost 1 base, and 9 bases lay between the germline ends. CDR3 nucleotide sequence: TGTGCCAGTAGTATTCAGCTCAGGAACACTGAAGCTTTCTTT. Translating gives CASSIQLRNTEAFF.

The chain recombines TRBV7-3 with TRBJ1-1; TRBD1 agrees at 7 bases. V lost 4 bases and J lost 4; bases outside the gene matches: 6. Germline CDR1 reads SGHTA; CDR2 reads FQGTGA. There are 14 residues in the CDR3. CDR3: CASSSRGFGTEAFF. The CDR3, as DNA: TGTGCCAGCAGCTCCAGGGGGTTCGGCACTGAAGCTTTCTTT.